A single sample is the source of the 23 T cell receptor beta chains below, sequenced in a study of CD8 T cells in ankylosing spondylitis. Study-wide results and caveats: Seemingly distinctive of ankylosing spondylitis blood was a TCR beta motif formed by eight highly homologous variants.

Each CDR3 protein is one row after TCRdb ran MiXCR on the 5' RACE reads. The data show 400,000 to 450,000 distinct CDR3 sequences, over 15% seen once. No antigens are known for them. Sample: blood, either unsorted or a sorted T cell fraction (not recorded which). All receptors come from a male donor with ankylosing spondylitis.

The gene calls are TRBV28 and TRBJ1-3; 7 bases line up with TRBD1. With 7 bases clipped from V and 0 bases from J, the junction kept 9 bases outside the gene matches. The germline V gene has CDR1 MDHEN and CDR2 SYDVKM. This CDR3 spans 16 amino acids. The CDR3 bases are TGTGCCAGCACCGCCGGACAGGCTGCCTCTGGAAACACCATATATTTT. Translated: CASTAGQAASGNTIYF.

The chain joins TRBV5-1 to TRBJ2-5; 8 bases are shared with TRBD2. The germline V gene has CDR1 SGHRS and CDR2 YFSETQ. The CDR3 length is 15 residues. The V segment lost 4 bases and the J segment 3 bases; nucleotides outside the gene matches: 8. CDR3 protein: CASSRTGGMEETQYF. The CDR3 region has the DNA TGCGCCAGCAGCCGGACGGGGGGGATGGAAGAGACCCAGTACTTC. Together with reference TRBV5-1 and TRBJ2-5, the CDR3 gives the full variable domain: KAGVTQTPRYLIKTRGQQVTLSCSPISGHRSVSWYQQTPGQGLQFLFEYFSETQRNKGNFPGRFSGRQFSNSRSEMNVSTLELGDSALYLCASSRTGGMEETQYFGPGTRLLVL.

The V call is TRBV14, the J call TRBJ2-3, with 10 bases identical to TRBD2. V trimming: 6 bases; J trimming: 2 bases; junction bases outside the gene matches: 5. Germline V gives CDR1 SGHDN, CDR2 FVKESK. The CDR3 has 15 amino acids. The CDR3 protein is CASSQLAGPTDTQYF. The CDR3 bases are TGTGCCAGCAGTCAACTAGCGGGACCCACAGATACGCAGTATTTT.

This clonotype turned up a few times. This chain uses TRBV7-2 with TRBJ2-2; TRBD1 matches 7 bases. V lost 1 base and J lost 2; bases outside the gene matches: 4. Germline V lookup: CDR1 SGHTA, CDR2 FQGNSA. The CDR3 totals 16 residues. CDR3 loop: CASSLVGTENTGELFF. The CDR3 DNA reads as TGTGCCAGCAGCTTAGTTGGGACAGAAAACACCGGGGAGCTGTTTTTT. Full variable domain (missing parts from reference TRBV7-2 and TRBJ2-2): GAGVSQSPSNKVTEKGKDVELRCDPISGHTALYWYRQSLGQGLEFLIYFQGNSAPDKSGLPSDRFSAERTGGSVSTLTIQRTQQEDSAVYLCASSLVGTENTGELFFGEGSRLTVL.

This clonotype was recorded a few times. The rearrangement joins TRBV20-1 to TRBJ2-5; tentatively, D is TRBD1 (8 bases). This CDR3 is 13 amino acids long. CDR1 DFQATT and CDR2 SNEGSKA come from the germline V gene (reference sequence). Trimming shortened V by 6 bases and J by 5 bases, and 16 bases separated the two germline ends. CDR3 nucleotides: TGCAGTGCAACCACAGGGGGAGGGGAGACCCAGTACTTC. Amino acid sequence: CSATTGGGETQYF.

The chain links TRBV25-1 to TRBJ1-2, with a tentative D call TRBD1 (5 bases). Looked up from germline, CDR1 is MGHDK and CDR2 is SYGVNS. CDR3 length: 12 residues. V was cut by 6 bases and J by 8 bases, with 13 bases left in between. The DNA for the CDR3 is TGTGCCAGCAGCGAGGGGAGTAGGGGCTACACCTTC. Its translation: CASSEGSRGYTF.

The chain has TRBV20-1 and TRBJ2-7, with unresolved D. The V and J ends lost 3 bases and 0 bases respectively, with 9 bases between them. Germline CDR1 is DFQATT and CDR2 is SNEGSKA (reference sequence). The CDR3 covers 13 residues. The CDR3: CSASSISSYEQYF. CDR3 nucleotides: TGCAGTGCTAGTAGCATTAGCTCCTACGAGCAGTACTTC.

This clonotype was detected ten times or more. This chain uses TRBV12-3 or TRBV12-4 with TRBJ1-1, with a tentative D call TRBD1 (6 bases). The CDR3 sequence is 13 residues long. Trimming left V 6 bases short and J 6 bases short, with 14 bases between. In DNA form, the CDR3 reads TGTGCCAGCAGACCTTCAGGGGATCCTGAAGCTTTCTTT. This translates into CASRPSGDPEAFF.

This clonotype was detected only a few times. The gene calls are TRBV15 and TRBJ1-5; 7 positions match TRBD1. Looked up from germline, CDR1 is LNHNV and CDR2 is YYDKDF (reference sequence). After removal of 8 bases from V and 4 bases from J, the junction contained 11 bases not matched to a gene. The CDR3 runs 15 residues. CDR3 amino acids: CATSTAGTANQPQHF. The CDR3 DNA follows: TGTGCCACCTCCACCGCCGGGACAGCAAATCAGCCCCAGCATTTT. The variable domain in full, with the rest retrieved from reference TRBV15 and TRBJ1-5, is DAMVIQNPRYQVTQFGKPVTLSCSQTLNHNVMYWYQQKSSQAPKLLFHYYDKDFNNEADTPDNFQSRRPNTSFCFLDIRSPGLGDTAMYLCATSTAGTANQPQHFGDGTRLSIL.

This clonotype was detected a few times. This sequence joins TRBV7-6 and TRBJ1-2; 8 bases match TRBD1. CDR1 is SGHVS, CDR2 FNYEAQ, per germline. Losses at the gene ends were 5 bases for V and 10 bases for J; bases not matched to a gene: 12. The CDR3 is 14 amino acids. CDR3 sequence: CASSRDRNSFFYTF. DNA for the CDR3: TGTGCCAGCAGCAGGGACAGGAACAGCTTTTTCTACACCTTC. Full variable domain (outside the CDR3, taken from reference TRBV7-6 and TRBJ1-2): GAGVSQSPRYKVTKRGQDVALRCDPISGHVSLYWYRQALGQGPEFLTYFNYEAQQDKSGLPNDRFSAERPEGSISTLTIQRTEQRDSAMYRCASSRDRNSFFYTFGSGTRLTVV.

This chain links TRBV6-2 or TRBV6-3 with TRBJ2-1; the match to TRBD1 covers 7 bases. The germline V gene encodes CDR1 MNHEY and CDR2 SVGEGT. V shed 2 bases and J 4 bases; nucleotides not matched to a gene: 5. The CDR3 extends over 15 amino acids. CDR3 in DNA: TGTGCCAGCAGTTACCAAGCAGGGGGATACAATGAGCAGTTCTTC. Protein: CASSYQAGGYNEQFF.

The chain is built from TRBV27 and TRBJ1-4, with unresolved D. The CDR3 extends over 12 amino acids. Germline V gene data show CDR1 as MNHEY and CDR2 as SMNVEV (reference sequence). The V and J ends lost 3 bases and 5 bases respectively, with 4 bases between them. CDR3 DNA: TGTGCCAGCAGTTTGCCCAATGAAAAACTGTTTTTT. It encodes CASSLPNEKLFF.

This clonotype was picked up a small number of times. CDR3 residues: CASSNYGGAAKNIQYF. The CDR3 DNA sequence: TGTGCCAGCAGCAATTATGGGGGGGCGGCCAAAAACATTCAGTACTTC. V gene TRBV28 combines with J gene TRBJ2-4; TRBD2 is a possible D gene (7 bases). Trimming took 6 bases from V and 1 from J, leaving 16 bases between them. The CDR3 has 16 residues. Germline V gene lookup returns CDR1 MDHEN and CDR2 SYDVKM.

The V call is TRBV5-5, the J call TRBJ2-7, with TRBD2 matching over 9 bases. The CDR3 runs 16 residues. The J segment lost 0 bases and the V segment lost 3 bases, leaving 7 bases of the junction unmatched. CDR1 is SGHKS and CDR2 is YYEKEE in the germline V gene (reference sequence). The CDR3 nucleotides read TGTGCCAGCAGCTCAATAGCGGGGGAGAGCTCCTACGAGCAGTACTTC. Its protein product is CASSSIAGESSYEQYF.

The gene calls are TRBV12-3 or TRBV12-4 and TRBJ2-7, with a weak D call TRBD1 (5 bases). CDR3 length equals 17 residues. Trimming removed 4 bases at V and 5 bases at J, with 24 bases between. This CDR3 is CASSSLSPGAGIHEQYF. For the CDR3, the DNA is TGTGCCAGCAGTTCCCTGTCCCCTGGGGCAGGGATCCACGAGCAGTACTTC.

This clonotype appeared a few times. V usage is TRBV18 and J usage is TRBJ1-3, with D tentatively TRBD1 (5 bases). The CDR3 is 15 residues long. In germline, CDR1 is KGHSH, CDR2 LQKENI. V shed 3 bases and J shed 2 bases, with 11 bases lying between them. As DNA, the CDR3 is TGTGCCAGCTCACCTGAGACAGAAACTGGAAACACCATATATTTT. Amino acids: CASSPETETGNTIYF.

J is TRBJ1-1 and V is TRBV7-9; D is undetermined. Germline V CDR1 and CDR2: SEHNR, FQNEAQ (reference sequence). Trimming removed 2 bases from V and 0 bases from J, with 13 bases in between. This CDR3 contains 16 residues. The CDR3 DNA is TGTGCCAGCAGCTTAAATCGCGGGAAGGTGAACACTGAAGCTTTCTTT. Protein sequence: CASSLNRGKVNTEAFF.

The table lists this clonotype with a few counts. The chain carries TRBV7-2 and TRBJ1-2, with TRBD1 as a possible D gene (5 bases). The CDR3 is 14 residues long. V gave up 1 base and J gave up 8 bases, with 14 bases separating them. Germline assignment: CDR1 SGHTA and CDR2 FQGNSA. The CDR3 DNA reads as TGTGCCAGCAGCTTAGAACCCGGGGGGGAGGGCTACACCTTC. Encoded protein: CASSLEPGGEGYTF.

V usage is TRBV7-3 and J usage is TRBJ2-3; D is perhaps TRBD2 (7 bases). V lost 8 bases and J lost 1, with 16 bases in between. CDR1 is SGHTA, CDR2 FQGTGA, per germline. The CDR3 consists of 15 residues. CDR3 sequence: CASGLRGAGTDTQYF. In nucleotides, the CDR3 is TGTGCCAGCGGCCTTCGGGGGGCAGGCACAGATACGCAGTATTTT.

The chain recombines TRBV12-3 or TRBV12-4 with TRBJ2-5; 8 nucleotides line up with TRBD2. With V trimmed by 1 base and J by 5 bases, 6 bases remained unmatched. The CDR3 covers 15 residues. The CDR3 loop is CASSLGASGRETQYF. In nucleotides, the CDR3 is TGTGCCAGCAGTTTAGGTGCTAGCGGGCGGGAGACCCAGTACTTC.

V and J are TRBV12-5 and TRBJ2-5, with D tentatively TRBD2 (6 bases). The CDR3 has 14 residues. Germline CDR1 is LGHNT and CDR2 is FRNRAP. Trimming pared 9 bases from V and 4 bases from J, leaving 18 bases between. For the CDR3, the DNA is TGTGCTAGCAGTAGTAACGGGAGTGTAGAGACCCAGTACTTC. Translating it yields CASSSNGSVETQYF.

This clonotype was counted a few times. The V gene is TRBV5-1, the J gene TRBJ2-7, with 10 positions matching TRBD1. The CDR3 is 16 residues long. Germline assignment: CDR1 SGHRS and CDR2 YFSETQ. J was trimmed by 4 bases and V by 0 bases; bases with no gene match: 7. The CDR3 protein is CASSLASGTGEYEQYF. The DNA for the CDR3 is TGCGCCAGCAGCTTGGCCTCGGGGACAGGGGAATACGAGCAGTACTTC. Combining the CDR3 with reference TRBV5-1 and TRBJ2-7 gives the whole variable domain KAGVTQTPRYLIKTRGQQVTLSCSPISGHRSVSWYQQTPGQGLQFLFEYFSETQRNKGNFPGRFSGRQFSNSRSEMNVSTLELGDSALYLCASSLASGTGEYEQYFGPGTRLTVT.

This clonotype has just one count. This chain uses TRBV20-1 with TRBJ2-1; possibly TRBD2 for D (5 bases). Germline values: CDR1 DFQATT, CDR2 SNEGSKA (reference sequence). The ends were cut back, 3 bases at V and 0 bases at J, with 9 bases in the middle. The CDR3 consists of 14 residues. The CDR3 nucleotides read TGCAGTGCTAGCCCGGGAAGCTCCTACAATGAGCAGTTCTTC. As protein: CSASPGSSYNEQFF.